Listed here are 27 T cell receptor beta chains from one sample, sequenced in a study of long-term antiretroviral therapy in people with HIV. A v3.0 immunoSEQ assay was performed at survey level. Sequenced by immunoSEQ multiplex PCR; TCRdb stores in-frame clones only, minus some. The data show about 25,000 clones, about 87% seen once. The starting material was unsorted PBMCs, obtained 1.8 years before starting antiretroviral therapy. The source of these receptors is a man aged 50-60 years with HIV.

The CDR3 DNA follows: TGTGCCAGCACCGACCCCCCGGGCAGGGGACCCGCTGAAGCTTTCTTT. Translated, it gives CASTDPPGRGPAEAFF. The chain employs TRBV6-6 and TRBJ1-1, with D tentatively TRBD1 (6 bases). CDR3 length: 16 amino acids. Germline V lookup: CDR1 MNHNY, CDR2 SVGAGI (reference sequence). With 7 bases removed from V and 6 bases from J, the gap between germline ends came to 24 bases.

This chain links TRBV5-6 with TRBJ2-3, with 7 bases that match TRBD1. This CDR3 is built from 18 residues. Trimming took 0 bases from V and 2 from J; bases not matched to a gene: 12. Germline V gives CDR1 SGHDT, CDR2 YYEEEE. In nucleotides, the CDR3 is TGTGCCAGCAGCTTGGCTATCGCCAGGGGGACCTACACAGATACGCAGTATTTT. This encodes CASSLAIARGTYTDTQYF. Full variable domain (outside the CDR3, taken from reference TRBV5-6 and TRBJ2-3): DAGVTQSPTHLIKTRGQQVTLRCSPKSGHDTVSWYQQALGQGPQFIFQYYEEEERQRGNFPDRFSGHQFPNYSSELNVNALLLGDSALYLCASSLAIARGTYTDTQYFGPGTRLTVL.

The V and J genes are TRBV7-9 and TRBJ2-1, with D hard to call. Germline CDR1 is SEHNR and CDR2 is FQNEAQ (reference sequence). This CDR3 spans 14 amino acids. The germline V and J ends were trimmed by 7 bases and 0 bases, with 10 bases remaining between them. CDR3 bases: TGTGCCAGCACCTATGCGGTCTCCTACAATGAGCAGTTCTTC. The encoded protein is CASTYAVSYNEQFF. Supplemented by reference TRBV7-9 and TRBJ2-1, the full variable domain reads DTGVSQNPRHKITKRGQNVTFRCDPISEHNRLYWYRQTLGQGPEFLTYFQNEAQLEKSRLLSDRFSAERPKGSFSTLEIQRTEQGDSAMYLCASTYAVSYNEQFFGPGTRLTVL.

This clone was observed a handful of times. Written as DNA, the CDR3 is TGCGCCAGCAGCCAGACCCTAGCGTCCCCCGGGGAGCTGTTTTTT. Translated, it gives CASSQTLASPGELFF. The V and J genes are TRBV4-3 and TRBJ2-2; the D gene is possibly TRBD2 (6 bases). With 3 bases removed from V and 6 bases from J, the gap between germline ends came to 14 bases. Germline V gene lookup returns CDR1 LGHNA and CDR2 YSLEER. The CDR3 sequence is 15 residues long.

This sequence joins TRBV30 and TRBJ1-2, with 8 positions matching TRBD1. Trimming removed 4 bases from V and 8 bases from J; junction bases left unmatched: 9. Germline CDR1 is GTSNPN and CDR2 is SVGIG (reference sequence). The CDR3 is made up of 13 amino acids. CDR3 loop: CAWKGQGAQGYTF. The CDR3 DNA follows: TGTGCCTGGAAAGGGCAGGGGGCGCAGGGCTACACCTTC.

The chain recombines TRBV18 with TRBJ2-7; D is possibly TRBD1 or TRBD2 (6 bases each). There are 19 residues in the CDR3. The ends were cut back, 3 bases at V and 4 bases at J, with 28 bases in the middle. The germline CDR1 and CDR2 sequences are KGHSH and LQKENI. The CDR3 DNA reads TGTGCCAGCTCACCCTCCCGGGGGCTCGCGAGGGATCCGCCTTACGAGCAGTACTTC. Encoded protein: CASSPSRGLARDPPYEQYF. Drawing the rest from reference TRBV18 and TRBJ2-7, the complete variable domain is NAGVMQNPRHLVRRRGQEARLRCSPMKGHSHVYWYRQLPEEGLKFMVYLQKENIIDESGMPKERFSAEFPKEGPSILRIQQVVRGDSAAYFCASSPSRGLARDPPYEQYFGPGTRLTVT.

The rearrangement uses TRBV10-3 and TRBJ2-7; 10 nucleotides agree with TRBD1. This CDR3 contains 15 residues. Per the germline V gene, CDR1 is ENHRY and CDR2 is SYGVKD. With V trimmed by 0 bases and J by 3 bases, 2 bases remained unmatched. The CDR3 sequence: CAISESGTGDYEQYF. The DNA of the CDR3 is TGTGCCATCAGTGAGTCCGGGACAGGGGACTACGAGCAGTACTTC.

The rearrangement uses TRBV5-6 and TRBJ2-7, with 8 bases aligning to TRBD2. After removal of 4 bases from V and 2 bases from J, the junction contained 5 bases not matched to a gene. Germline CDR1 and CDR2: SGHDT and YYEEEE. The CDR3 runs to 14 residues. The CDR3 bases are TGTGCCAGCAGCCTCGGACTAGCACCCTACGAGCAGTACTTC. The encoded protein is CASSLGLAPYEQYF.

This clone has a single count. The chain employs TRBV5-4 and TRBJ2-2, with TRBD2 matching 12 bases. Trimming took 2 bases from V and 6 from J; bases not matched to a gene: 2. The length of the CDR3 is 15 residues. Germline assignment: CDR1 SGHNT and CDR2 YYREEE (reference sequence). CDR3 in amino acids: CASSLLAGGAGELFF. As DNA, the CDR3 is TGTGCCAGCAGCTTACTAGCGGGGGGCGCCGGGGAGCTGTTTTTT.

This chain joins TRBV5-6 and TRBJ2-7; no clear D. Germline V gene data show CDR1 as SGHDT and CDR2 as YYEEEE. Deletions cut 0 bases from V and 3 bases from J, with 4 bases between. This CDR3 spans 12 amino acids. CDR3 region: CASSLDGYEQYF. For the CDR3, the DNA is TGTGCCAGCAGCTTGGACGGCTACGAGCAGTACTTC.

This sequence joins TRBV5-1 and TRBJ2-1; D is possibly TRBD1 (6 bases). In germline, CDR1 is SGHRS, CDR2 YFSETQ. The germline V and J ends were trimmed by 4 bases and 1 base, with 12 bases remaining between them. This CDR3 spans 15 amino acids. The CDR3 DNA follows: TGCGCCAGCAGCGAGGGCCAGGGGTCCTACAATGAGCAGTTCTTC. Protein sequence: CASSEGQGSYNEQFF.

This chain joins TRBV7-9 and TRBJ2-2, with D tentatively TRBD1 or TRBD2 (5 bases each). V dropped 5 bases and J dropped 0 bases, with 10 bases sitting between them. The CDR3 spans 15 residues. CDR1 and CDR2 from the germline V gene are SEHNR and FQNEAQ (reference sequence). CDR3 residues: CASSIGTANTGELFF. DNA of the CDR3: TGTGCCAGCAGCATAGGGACGGCGAACACCGGGGAGCTGTTTTTT.

J is TRBJ1-5 and V is TRBV19; 7 bases line up with TRBD1. Germline V gene sequence: CDR1 LNHDA, CDR2 SQIVND (reference sequence). The CDR3 is made up of 18 amino acids. The ends lost 0 bases at V and 4 bases at J; junction bases unmatched: 12. CDR3 DNA sequence: TGTGCCAGTAGTATAGACAGAACAGGGGTGCAGGAAAATCAGCCCCAGCATTTT. Amino acids: CASSIDRTGVQENQPQHF.

The chain uses TRBV27 and TRBJ2-5; D uncertain. The CDR3 consists of 16 residues. Trimming took off 5 bases at V and 3 bases at J, with 19 bases between the two ends. CDR1 is MNHEY and CDR2 is SMNVEV in the germline V gene (reference sequence). CDR3 sequence (DNA): TGTGCCAGCAGTCCCGCCCAGCGCCTCAGCAAAGAGACCCAGTACTTC. Amino acids: CASSPAQRLSKETQYF.

The chain employs TRBV18 and TRBJ1-1, with TRBD1 as a possible D gene (5 bases). The CDR3 spans 12 residues. Germline lookup yields CDR1 KGHSH and CDR2 LQKENI. Trimming left V 1 base short and J 8 bases short, with 8 bases between. The CDR3 DNA is TGTGCCAGCTCACCACTCAGGGAGGAAGCTTTCTTT. Its translation is CASSPLREEAFF.

The chain has TRBV2 and TRBJ1-5; a weak D match, TRBD1 (5 bases). The CDR3 covers 15 residues. V gave up 2 bases and J gave up 5 bases, with 13 bases separating them. The V gene's germline CDR1 is SNHLY and CDR2 FYNNEI. The CDR3 nucleotides read TGTGCCAGCAGTGAACAGGGCACGCAACATCAGCCCCAGCATTTT. It is translated as CASSEQGTQHQPQHF. The full variable domain, completed using reference TRBV2 and TRBJ1-5, is EPEVTQTPSHQVTQMGQEVILRCVPISNHLYFYWYRQILGQKVEFLVSFYNNEISEKSEIFDDQFSVERPDGSNFTLKIRSTKLEDSAMYFCASSEQGTQHQPQHFGDGTRLSIL.

This chain connects TRBV6-6 to TRBJ2-1; perhaps TRBD2 as D (6 bases). V gave up 5 bases and J gave up 0 bases, with 11 bases separating them. This CDR3 is 15 amino acids long. CDR1 and CDR2 (germline): MNHNY, SVGAGI (reference sequence). The CDR3 loop reads CASSPLGGSYNEQFF. In nucleotides, the CDR3 is TGTGCCAGCAGTCCTCTGGGAGGCTCCTACAATGAGCAGTTCTTC.

This chain connects TRBV18 to TRBJ1-1, with D perhaps TRBD1 (6 bases). V gave up 1 base and J gave up 4 bases, with 16 bases separating them. Germline assignment: CDR1 KGHSH and CDR2 LQKENI. The CDR3 has 16 residues. The CDR3 loop is CASSPLPTGPGTEAFF. CDR3 sequence (DNA): TGTGCCAGCTCACCACTACCCACAGGGCCGGGCACTGAAGCTTTCTTT.

In regard to this clone: Compared with germline, one end of the junction differs, possibly owing to a read error. The chain recombines TRBV7-8 with TRBJ2-7; TRBD2 matches 7 bases. The CDR3 is made up of 15 amino acids. Germline CDR1 SGHVS, CDR2 FQNEAQ. The CDR3 region has the DNA TGTGCCAGCAGCCTAGCGGTCACGACGGTCTCCGAGCAGTACTTC. As protein: CASSLAVTTVSEQYF.

The rearrangement joins TRBV5-5 to TRBJ2-7; D call uncertain. V was cut by 0 bases and J by 1 base, with 8 bases left in between. The CDR3 sequence is 14 residues long. The germline gives CDR1 SGHKS, CDR2 YYEKEE (reference sequence). The CDR3 DNA reads as TGTGCCAGCAGCTTGGCGCCGGGTTCCTACGAGCAGTACTTC. Its protein is CASSLAPGSYEQYF.

V and J are TRBV2 and TRBJ2-4, with 7 bases lining up with TRBD1. Germline V gene lookup returns CDR1 SNHLY and CDR2 FYNNEI. The CDR3 consists of 16 residues. V was pared by 3 bases and J by 0 bases, with 5 bases of the junction left unmatched. CDR3: CASSEGDSLAKNIQYF. Here the CDR3 DNA reads TGTGCCAGCAGTGAGGGGGACAGCCTAGCCAAAAACATTCAGTACTTC.

This rearrangement joins TRBV5-1 to TRBJ2-3; unclear D gene. Germline V gives CDR1 SGHRS, CDR2 YFSETQ. V was pared by 4 bases and J by 0 bases, with 15 bases between. This CDR3 has 16 residues. The CDR3 region is CASSLGLTPSTDTQYF. The CDR3 DNA sequence: TGCGCCAGCAGCCTGGGCCTCACCCCAAGCACAGATACGCAGTATTTT.

CDR3 DNA: TGTGCCAGTCGCCCGGGGAGACGCACAGATACGCAGTATTTT. Its translation: CASRPGRRTDTQYF. The rearrangement uses TRBV19 and TRBJ2-3, with TRBD2 as a possible D gene (5 bases). Germline lookup yields CDR1 LNHDA and CDR2 SQIVND (reference sequence). The V end lost 8 bases, the J end lost 1 base, and 13 bases lay between the germline ends. The CDR3 extends over 14 amino acids.

This chain joins TRBV4-3 and TRBJ1-2; a weak D match, TRBD1 (5 bases). The CDR3 covers 14 residues. The V end lost 4 bases, the J end lost 3 bases, and 12 bases lay between the germline ends. Germline V lookup: CDR1 LGHNA, CDR2 YSLEER. CDR3 coding DNA: TGCGCCAGCAGCCTTGGGGGTCTCCACTATGGCTACACCTTC. This encodes CASSLGGLHYGYTF.

This chain connects TRBV5-8 to TRBJ1-1, with D uncertain. Trimming took off 1 base at V and 0 bases at J, with 7 bases between the two ends. There are 14 residues in the CDR3. Germline V gene sequence: CDR1 SGHTS, CDR2 YDEGEE. CDR3 region: CASSLKRLNTEAFF. The CDR3 bases are TGTGCCAGCAGCTTGAAGCGGTTGAACACTGAAGCTTTCTTT.

The chain combines TRBV11-2 with TRBJ2-5, with a weak D call TRBD1 (6 bases). V gave up 4 bases and J gave up 4 bases, with 10 bases separating them. The germline gives CDR1 SGHAT, CDR2 FQNNGV. This CDR3 has 13 residues. The CDR3 region is CASSSGHRETQYF. The DNA for the CDR3 is TGTGCCAGCAGCTCGGGACACCGAGAGACCCAGTACTTC.

This rearrangement joins TRBV4-1 to TRBJ2-7; D not resolved. The CDR3 loop spans 17 amino acids. Germline V gene lookup returns CDR1 MGHRA and CDR2 YSYEKL. The ends were cut back, 3 bases at V and 4 bases at J, with 22 bases in the middle. CDR3 amino acids: CASSQFPRADAPYEQYF. CDR3 DNA: TGCGCCAGCAGCCAGTTTCCTCGGGCCGACGCGCCTTACGAGCAGTACTTC.